A selection of T cell receptor beta chains follows, all from one sample in a study of shared clonotypes between healthy human individuals. Assay: immunoSEQ multiplex PCR; the TCRdb copy retains only in-frame clones and omits some. The sample has 1.4 million or so clones, 98% seen once; the top ten hold about 0.35%. The sequenced material came from naive CD4+ T cells sorted from blood. The receptors stem from a young man in good health. CDR3s include the opening cysteine and the closing phenylalanine or tryptophan. A D gene is named only where the DNA matches it firmly. Rows may omit the clone size; those that give it use once, few, many or a size class.

V	length	J	D	size	CDR3	DNA
TRBV29-1	14	TRBJ2-3	NA	NA	CSCPGVSSTDTQYF	TGCAGCTGTCCGGGGGTTTCTTCCACAGATACGCAGTATTTT
TRBV2	14	TRBJ1-5	NA	NA	CASSERAGNQPQHF	TGTGCCAGCAGTGAGCGGGCTGGCAATCAGCCCCAGCATTTT
TRBV6-1	15	TRBJ2-1	NA	NA	CASMEGGSSYNEQFF	TGTGCCAGCATGGAGGGCGGTAGCTCCTACAATGAGCAGTTCTTC
TRBV5-8	14	TRBJ2-1	NA	NA	CASRRLGFDNEQFF	TGTGCCAGCAGGCGACTGGGGTTCGACAATGAGCAGTTCTTC
TRBV6-6	13	TRBJ2-2	NA	once	CASNRQSTGELFF	TGTGCCAGCAACCGACAGAGCACCGGGGAGCTGTTTTTT
TRBV10-2	15	TRBJ2-1	TRBD2	NA	CASSISSGRYNEQFF	TGCGCCAGCAGCATCTCTAGCGGGAGGTACAATGAGCAGTTCTTC
TRBV28	15	TRBJ2-1	TRBD1	NA	CASSETGTESIKQFF	TGTGCCAGCAGTGAGACCGGGACAGAATCCATAAAGCAGTTCTTC
TRBV5-5	14	TRBJ1-2	NA	NA	CASSLHRANYGYTF	TGTGCCAGCAGCTTGCACAGAGCTAACTATGGCTACACCTTC
TRBV18	14	TRBJ2-7	NA	once	CASSRPGSSYEQYF	TGTGCCAGCTCACGCCCGGGCTCTTCCTACGAGCAGTACTTC
TRBV5-1	17	TRBJ2-2	TRBD2	NA	CASSQNGGLSNTGELFF	TGCGCCAGCAGTCAGAACGGGGGACTATCCAACACCGGGGAGCTGTTTTTT
TRBV29-1	13	TRBJ1-1	NA	NA	CSVEVQRNTEAFF	TGCAGCGTTGAAGTACAAAGGAACACTGAAGCTTTCTTT
TRBV5-1	13	TRBJ1-1	NA	NA	CASSFQLVTEAFF	TGCGCCAGCAGCTTCCAATTGGTCACTGAAGCTTTCTTT
TRBV9	14	TRBJ2-1	TRBD2	NA	CASSVGLADNEQFF	TGTGCCAGCAGCGTGGGACTAGCGGACAATGAGCAGTTCTTC
TRBV28	12	TRBJ2-7	NA	NA	CASRPQGYEQYF	TGTGCCAGCAGGCCACAAGGCTACGAGCAGTACTTC
TRBV2	15	TRBJ2-6	NA	NA	CASRGYPLGANVLTF	TGTGCCAGCAGGGGATATCCCCTTGGGGCCAACGTCCTGACTTTC
TRBV28	16	TRBJ2-4	NA	NA	CASSFISDGNKNIQYF	TGTGCCAGCAGTTTTATCTCGGACGGTAACAAAAACATTCAGTACTTC
TRBV6-1	14	TRBJ2-7	NA	NA	CASSEGGTSYEQYF	TGTGCCAGCAGTGAAGGAGGCACCTCCTACGAGCAGTACTTC
TRBV18	15	TRBJ2-5	NA	NA	CASSPLFSPKETQYF	TGTGCCAGCTCACCACTTTTTTCGCCCAAAGAGACCCAGTACTTC
TRBV7-9	14	TRBJ2-7	TRBD2	NA	CASSRPGLPYEQYF	TGTGCCAGCAGCCGTCCGGGACTACCCTACGAGCAGTACTTC
TRBV5-1	17	TRBJ2-5	NA	NA	CASSFGSMGDSQETQYF	TGCGCCAGCAGCTTTGGCTCTATGGGAGATAGTCAAGAGACCCAGTACTTC
TRBV29-1	15	TRBJ2-1	TRBD2	NA	CSVEFVSGVYNEQFF	TGCAGCGTTGAATTCGTTAGCGGGGTGTACAATGAGCAGTTCTTC
TRBV18	15	TRBJ2-2	NA	once	CASSPLSLNTGELFF	TGTGCCAGCTCACCACTATCCCTTAACACCGGGGAGCTGTTTTTT
TRBV18	16	TRBJ2-7	TRBD2	NA	CASSPLASGISYEQYF	TGTGCCAGCTCACCGTTGGCTAGCGGGATCTCCTACGAGCAGTACTTC
TRBV25-1	15	TRBJ1-1	NA	NA	CASSEWDTVNTEAFF	TGTGCCAGCAGTGAATGGGACACAGTGAACACTGAAGCTTTCTTT
TRBV5-4	12	TRBJ2-7	NA	NA	CASSTDSYEQYF	TGTGCCAGCAGCACGGACAGTTACGAGCAGTACTTC
TRBV30	13	TRBJ1-1	NA	NA	CAWSGRKNTEAFF	TGTGCCTGGAGTGGTAGGAAGAACACTGAAGCTTTCTTT
TRBV5-4	12	TRBJ2-7	NA	NA	CASSLEAKVQYF	TGTGCCAGCAGCTTGGAAGCTAAGGTGCAGTACTTC
TRBV19	15	TRBJ1-5	NA	NA	CASCARERPNQPQHF	TGTGCCAGTTGTGCGAGGGAGAGACCCAATCAGCCCCAGCATTTT
TRBV7-9	19	TRBJ1-4	TRBD1	NA	CASSPKIPGQGSTNEKLFF	TGTGCCAGCAGCCCAAAAATTCCGGGACAGGGTTCAACTAATGAAAAACTGTTTTTT
TRBV19	15	TRBJ2-3	NA	NA	CASSISDRYTDTQYF	TGTGCCAGTAGTATTAGTGACAGATACACAGATACGCAGTATTTT
TRBV7-6	14	TRBJ2-7	NA	NA	CASSLAGGGNEQYF	TGTGCCAGCAGCTTAGCGGGAGGGGGAAACGAGCAGTACTTC
TRBV7-3	13	TRBJ2-2	NA	NA	CASSPFHTGELFF	TGTGCCAGCAGCCCCTTCCACACCGGGGAGCTGTTTTTT
TRBV6-5	13	TRBJ1-5	NA	NA	CASSDDRNQPQHF	TGTGCCAGCAGTGATGACCGAAATCAGCCCCAGCATTTT
TRBV9	13	TRBJ2-7	NA	NA	CASSPGQSYEQYF	TGTGCCAGCAGCCCCGGACAGTCCTACGAGCAGTACTTC
TRBV28	14	TRBJ2-3	TRBD2	once	CASTSGRGSDTQYF	TGTGCCAGTACTAGCGGGAGGGGGTCAGATACGCAGTATTTT
TRBV7-9	16	TRBJ2-2	TRBD1	NA	CASSSGTGANTGELFF	TGTGCCAGCAGCTCTGGGACAGGGGCGAACACCGGGGAGCTGTTTTTT
TRBV7-8	12	TRBJ2-1	NA	NA	CASSSRTSEQFF	TGTGCCAGCAGCTCGCGAACGTCGGAGCAGTTCTTC
TRBV29-1	12	TRBJ2-3	NA	NA	CSVKGAGDTQYF	TGCAGCGTTAAAGGAGCGGGAGATACGCAGTATTTT
TRBV4-1	16	TRBJ2-1	TRBD2	NA	CASSQEDGLGYNEQFF	TGCGCCAGCAGCCAAGAGGACGGACTAGGGTACAATGAGCAGTTCTTC
TRBV2	13	TRBJ1-2	NA	NA	CASSVDSNYGYTF	TGTGCCAGCAGTGTGGACAGCAACTATGGCTACACCTTC
TRBV30	12	TRBJ1-5	NA	NA	CAWSVMGQPQHF	TGTGCCTGGAGTGTAATGGGTCAGCCCCAGCATTTT
TRBV7-8	16	TRBJ1-5	NA	NA	CASSLGPRGVGQPQHF	TGTGCCAGCAGCTTAGGGCCGCGGGGAGTCGGACAGCCCCAGCATTTT
TRBV28	15	TRBJ2-6	NA	NA	CASSPQGSGANVLTF	TGTGCCAGCAGTCCACAGGGCTCTGGGGCCAACGTCCTGACTTTC
TRBV5-4	17	TRBJ2-1	NA	NA	CASSLVPSGVSYNEQFF	TGTGCCAGCAGCTTAGTTCCCTCAGGCGTCTCCTACAATGAGCAGTTCTTC
TRBV28	16	TRBJ2-2	TRBD2	NA	CASRGEAGAVTGELFF	TGTGCCAGCAGGGGGGAAGCGGGAGCGGTCACCGGGGAGCTGTTTTTT
TRBV6-5	14	TRBJ1-3	TRBD1	NA	CASSTGQGYSTIYF	TGTGCCAGCAGTACGGGACAGGGTTATTCCACCATATATTTT
TRBV4-3	11	TRBJ2-1	NA	NA	CASSPRAEQFF	TGCGCCAGCAGCCCCCGCGCCGAGCAGTTCTTC
TRBV27	13	TRBJ2-5	NA	NA	CASSPMVPQTQYF	TGTGCCAGCAGTCCGATGGTTCCACAGACCCAGTACTTC
TRBV27	15	TRBJ2-1	TRBD2	once	CASSPAGGTYNEQFF	TGTGCCAGCAGTCCGGCGGGAGGAACGTACAATGAGCAGTTCTTC
TRBV5-1	18	TRBJ2-1	TRBD2	once	CASSLVLGLAETYNEQFF	TGCGCCAGCAGCTTGGTTTTGGGACTAGCGGAAACCTACAATGAGCAGTTCTTC
TRBV5-1	15	TRBJ2-4	NA	NA	CASSLAAGSKNIQYF	TGCGCCAGCAGCCTAGCTGCTGGGTCCAAAAACATTCAGTACTTC
TRBV7-9	15	TRBJ1-1	NA	once	CASSPRQELATEAFF	TGTGCCAGCAGCCCGAGACAGGAGTTGGCCACTGAAGCTTTCTTT
TRBV5-1	15	TRBJ2-7	TRBD2	NA	CASRPTSGSPYEQYF	TGCGCCAGCAGACCGACTAGCGGGAGTCCCTACGAGCAGTACTTC
TRBV4-2	16	TRBJ2-3	TRBD2	NA	CASSQDSGGPTDTQYF	TGTGCCAGCAGCCAAGATTCGGGAGGGCCTACAGATACGCAGTATTTT
TRBV27	14	TRBJ1-2	NA	NA	CASSPDRAGSGYTF	TGTGCCAGCAGTCCGGACAGAGCAGGGAGTGGCTACACCTTC